This is a list of T cell receptor beta chains from one sample in a study of CD8 T cells in Susac syndrome. TCRdb reanalysed the immunoSEQ multiplex PCR reads using MiXCR and keeps one entry per CDR3 protein. The table has 92,000 or so distinct CDR3 sequences, 95% to 97% seen once; the top ten hold approximately 0.62%. The sample was CD8+ T cells from PBMCs. These receptors originate from a human donor with Susac syndrome. Both conserved end residues are part of each CDR3. D genes are given only for firm matches. Clone size appears in some rows only: once, few, many, or a class for an expanded clone.

TRBD1	TRBV20-1	-	13	TRBJ1-4	CSASSGQHEKLFF	TGCAGTGCTAGTTCGGGACAGCATGAAAAACTGTTTTTT
-	TRBV5-1	-	14	TRBJ2-1	CASTRGSSYNEQFF	TGCGCCAGCACCCGGGGGTCCTCCTACAATGAGCAGTTCTTC
-	TRBV6-2/TRBV6-3	-	12	TRBJ2-3	CASSEFVGTQYF	TGTGCCAGCAGTGAATTCGTCGGTACGCAGTATTTT
-	TRBV29-1	-	13	TRBJ1-1	CSVVDSLNTEAFF	TGCAGCGTTGTAGACAGTTTGAACACTGAAGCTTTCTTT
-	TRBV30	once	16	TRBJ2-1	CAWSLSRSGSRNEQFF	TGTGCCTGGAGCCTCAGCCGGTCGGGGAGTAGGAATGAGCAGTTCTTC
TRBD2	TRBV29-1	-	15	TRBJ2-1	CSVPARTERGNEQFF	TGCAGCGTCCCGGCCCGGACGGAGCGGGGGAATGAGCAGTTCTTC
TRBD1	TRBV11-2	-	14	TRBJ2-5	CASSFTGAEETQYF	TGTGCCAGCAGCTTCACAGGGGCGGAAGAGACCCAGTACTTC
-	TRBV30	-	13	TRBJ1-2	CALHRGIDYGYTF	TGTGCCCTCCACCGGGGAATCGACTATGGCTACACCTTC
-	TRBV29-1	once	13	TRBJ2-2	CSVEVDSTGELFF	TGCAGCGTTGAAGTGGACAGCACCGGGGAGCTGTTTTTT
-	TRBV20-1	-	16	TRBJ1-5	CSARDSRALSNQPQHF	TGCAGTGCTAGAGATTCAAGGGCCCTTAGCAATCAGCCCCAGCATTTT
-	TRBV6-6	-	13	TRBJ1-1	CASRPDLNTEAFF	TGTGCCAGCAGACCCGACCTGAACACTGAAGCTTTCTTT
TRBD2	TRBV24-1	-	16	TRBJ2-5	CATSEWTSGGQETQYF	TGTGCCACCAGTGAGTGGACTAGCGGGGGCCAAGAGACCCAGTACTTC
-	TRBV6-5	-	14	TRBJ2-1	CASSYGGEDNEQFF	TGTGCCAGCAGTTACGGCGGGGAGGACAATGAGCAGTTCTTC
-	TRBV5-1	-	16	TRBJ1-6	CASRSASRVVDSPLHF	TGCGCCAGCCGTAGCGCTTCCAGGGTAGTTGATTCACCCCTCCACTTT
-	TRBV4-2	-	16	TRBJ1-2	CASSQVMKRTGDGYTF	TGTGCCAGCAGCCAAGTAATGAAGCGTACGGGAGATGGCTACACCTTC
-	TRBV6-6	-	11	TRBJ2-2	CASSQIGELFF	TGTGCCAGCAGTCAAATCGGGGAGCTGTTTTTT
-	TRBV4-3	-	15	TRBJ1-1	CASSQDRAGVNEAFF	TGCGCCAGCAGCCAAGATCGGGCAGGGGTTAATGAAGCTTTCTTT
-	TRBV3-1	-	16	TRBJ2-7	CASSQDLRASAYEQYF	TGTGCCAGCAGCCAAGATCTTAGGGCTAGCGCCTACGAGCAGTACTTC
-	TRBV5-8	-	15	TRBJ1-3	CASSFSSFSGNTIYF	TGTGCCAGCAGCTTCTCGTCCTTTTCCGGAAACACCATATATTTT
TRBD1	TRBV9	-	14	TRBJ1-1	CASSADRVRTEAFF	TGTGCCAGCAGCGCAGACAGGGTACGGACTGAAGCTTTCTTT
-	TRBV11-2	-	15	TRBJ2-5	CASSLDRLAEETQYF	TGTGCCAGCAGCTTAGACAGGCTAGCCGAAGAGACCCAGTACTTC
TRBD2	TRBV12-3/TRBV12-4	-	16	TRBJ2-3	CASSLRLGSGADTQYF	TGTGCCAGCAGTTTAAGGCTGGGTAGCGGGGCAGATACGCAGTATTTT
-	TRBV29-1	-	12	TRBJ2-5	CSVGQAQETQYF	TGCAGCGTTGGACAGGCTCAAGAGACCCAGTACTTC
-	TRBV28	-	15	TRBJ2-3	CASSLSPGNTDTQYF	TGTGCCAGCAGTTTGTCACCAGGGAACACAGATACGCAGTATTTT
-	TRBV6-6	-	14	TRBJ1-1	CASSYDGQNTEAFF	TGTGCCAGCAGTTACGATGGGCAGAACACTGAAGCTTTCTTT
-	TRBV6-2/TRBV6-3	-	12	TRBJ2-7	CASSQTSYEQYF	TGTGCCAGCAGCCAGACTTCCTACGAGCAGTACTTC
-	TRBV11-2	-	15	TRBJ1-6	CASSRPLGTGSPLHF	TGTGCCAGCAGCCGACCTCTAGGGACGGGTTCACCCCTCCACTTT
-	TRBV6-6	-	16	TRBJ1-5	CASSTEQGLDNQPQHF	TGTGCCAGCAGCACTGAACAGGGACTGGACAATCAGCCCCAGCATTTT
-	TRBV24-1	-	16	TRBJ2-2	CATSDLEGNGGGELFF	TGTGCCACCAGTGATTTGGAGGGGAACGGGGGCGGGGAGCTGTTTTTT
TRBD1	TRBV20-1	-	15	TRBJ1-2	CSGRGAGNHHYGYTF	TGCAGTGGCAGGGGGGCAGGGAATCATCACTATGGCTACACCTTC
-	TRBV9	once	14	TRBJ1-1	CASGRGSMNTEAFF	TGTGCCAGCGGTCGGGGCAGTATGAACACTGAAGCTTTCTTT
-	TRBV6-5	-	13	TRBJ2-7	CASSPGKGYEQYF	TGTGCCAGCAGCCCCGGGAAAGGCTACGAGCAGTACTTC
TRBD1	TRBV9	-	20	TRBJ1-2	CASSVGLVRDRVIQLYGYTF	TGTGCCAGCAGCGTAGGATTAGTTCGGGACAGGGTTATCCAATTATATGGCTACACCTTC
TRBD1	TRBV12-3/TRBV12-4	-	12	TRBJ2-7	CASSGTGNEQYF	TGTGCCAGCAGTGGGACAGGGAACGAGCAGTACTTC
TRBD1	TRBV28	-	12	TRBJ1-2	CASSRTGKGYTF	TGTGCCAGCAGCAGGACAGGGAAGGGCTACACCTTC
-	TRBV23-1	-	15	TRBJ1-6	CASTSPTENNSPLHF	TGCGCCAGCACCTCCCCGACCGAGAATAATTCACCCCTCCACTTT
TRBD2	TRBV2	-	16	TRBJ2-7	CASSRNSGGLSYEQYF	TGTGCCAGCAGCAGGAACAGCGGGGGCCTATCCTACGAGCAGTACTTC
-	TRBV30	-	13	TRBJ1-1	CAWSVAVSTEAFF	TGTGCCTGGAGCGTGGCTGTATCCACTGAAGCTTTCTTT
TRBD1	TRBV4-1	-	15	TRBJ1-1	CASSLNRGPNTEAFF	TGCGCCAGCAGCCTAAACAGGGGACCGAACACTGAAGCTTTCTTT
TRBD1	TRBV24-1	-	15	TRBJ2-3	CATSRQGAGTDTQYF	TGTGCCACCAGCAGACAGGGGGCGGGCACAGATACGCAGTATTTT
TRBD1	TRBV6-1	-	15	TRBJ1-5	CASTWTGISSQPQHF	TGTGCCAGCACCTGGACAGGAATAAGCAGTCAGCCCCAGCATTTT
-	TRBV5-1	-	14	TRBJ1-2	CASSLETSGYGYTF	TGCGCCAGCAGCTTGGAGACTTCCGGATATGGCTACACCTTC
TRBD2	TRBV15	-	14	TRBJ2-5	CATSRSGGQETQYF	TGTGCCACCAGTCGTAGCGGGGGCCAAGAGACCCAGTACTTC
TRBD1	TRBV4-2	-	16	TRBJ2-7	CASSQVSGQGAYEQYF	TGTGCCAGCAGCCAAGTCTCGGGACAGGGGGCCTACGAGCAGTACTTC
TRBD1	TRBV4-3	-	17	TRBJ1-6	CASSEQTGTGSTSPLHF	TGCGCCAGCAGTGAACAGACCGGGACAGGGAGTACCTCACCCCTCCACTTT
-	TRBV18	-	14	TRBJ1-1	CASSPQTADTEAFF	TGTGCCAGCTCACCTCAAACTGCGGACACTGAAGCTTTCTTT